The 29 T cell receptor beta chains below were found in one sample sequenced in a study of blood T cells in healthy people across ages. Together with a sample-barcoded 5' primer, a J-beta primer mix was included in a second PCR lasting roughly 6 to 12 cycles. TCRdb re-called the 5' RACE reads with MiXCR, one entry per CDR3 protein. Found here are fewer than 1,000,000 distinct CDR3 sequences, around 42% of them singletons; the top ten hold approximately 20%. Specimen: blood. Source of these receptors: a man aged 60 to 69 in good health.

The chain employs TRBV7-2 and TRBJ2-5, with D perhaps TRBD2 (5 bases). CDR1 is SGHTA and CDR2 is FQGNSA in the germline V gene. Trimming shortened V by 4 bases and J by 13 bases, and 13 bases separated the two germline ends. The CDR3 runs to 11 residues. CDR3 sequence reads: CASSSRSGLYF. The CDR3 nucleotides are TGTGCCAGCAGCTCGCGGTCAGGACTGTACTTC.

This clonotype was counted only a few times. V is TRBV6-2 or TRBV6-3 and J is TRBJ2-7, with unresolved D. V shed 3 bases and J shed 2 bases, with 14 bases lying between them. Looked up from germline, CDR1 is MNHEY and CDR2 is SVGEGT. The CDR3 is 15 residues long. CDR3 sequence: CASSYGSGTPYEQYF. The DNA of the CDR3 is TGTGCCAGCAGTTATGGGTCAGGAACTCCCTACGAGCAGTACTTC.

The rearrangement joins TRBV10-3 to TRBJ2-3; 9 bases align to TRBD2. The CDR3 covers 14 residues. Germline trimming cut 10 bases from V and 4 bases from J; bases unmatched to any gene: 9. Germline CDR1 ENHRY, CDR2 SYGVKD. The CDR3 loop is CASEAGGMADTQYF. The CDR3 coding sequence is TGTGCCAGCGAGGCGGGGGGGATGGCAGATACGCAGTATTTT.

The V gene is TRBV14, the J gene TRBJ2-2; D unclear. There are 16 residues in the CDR3. Germline CDR1 reads SGHDN; CDR2 reads FVKESK. Trimming left V 3 bases short and J 1 base short, with 12 bases between. The CDR3 coding sequence is TGTGCCAGCAGCCATGTGGCAGGTTTGAACACCGGGGAGCTGTTTTTT. Translated, it gives CASSHVAGLNTGELFF.

This clonotype was recorded a few times. CDR3 sequence (DNA): TGCAGCGTTGAAGAAGAAGGACATGAAAAACTGTTTTTT. This sequence encodes CSVEEEGHEKLFF. The gene calls are TRBV29-1 and TRBJ1-4; D gene uncertain. Germline V gene data show CDR1 as SQVTM and CDR2 as ANQGSEA. Deletions cut 0 bases from V and 6 bases from J, with 8 bases between. The CDR3 consists of 13 residues.

This clonotype has a handful of counts. The V gene is TRBV7-9, the J gene TRBJ1-1; D not certain. The germline V gene encodes CDR1 SEHNR and CDR2 FQNEAQ (reference sequence). This CDR3 has 14 residues. V was trimmed by 5 bases and J by 1 base, leaving 11 bases between them. This CDR3 reads CASSIPQKNTEAFF. CDR3 coding DNA: TGTGCCAGCAGCATACCTCAGAAGAACACTGAAGCTTTCTTT.

The chain uses TRBV7-2 and TRBJ2-5; no firm D call. From germline, CDR1 is SGHTA and CDR2 FQGNSA. The V end was cut by 0 bases, the J end by 5 bases, with 10 bases between. This CDR3 has 14 amino acids. CDR3 sequence (DNA): TGTGCCAGCAGCTTAGCAGGGCCGGGCGAGACCCAGTACTTC. Translated: CASSLAGPGETQYF.

Note on this clonotype: An end of the junction does not agree with germline; a read error may underlie this. The chain combines TRBV27 with TRBJ2-3, with D possibly TRBD1 on 5 matching bases. This CDR3 comprises 14 residues. Germline CDR1 and CDR2: MNHEY and SMNVEV (reference sequence). CDR3 protein: CASKGSRITGTQYF. The CDR3 nucleotides read TGTGCCAGCAAGGGATCGCGTATCACAGGTACGCAGTATTTT.

As for this clonotype: Given a much more abundant clone one base away, this may be a read error. The chain joins TRBV10-3 to TRBJ2-3, with 10 bases aligning to TRBD2. V lost 1 base to trimming and J lost 4 bases; unmatched junction nucleotides: 2. This CDR3 has 15 residues. Germline CDR1 is ENHRY and CDR2 is SYGVKD. CDR3 sequence reads: CAISELGLAADTQYF. For the CDR3, the DNA is TGTGCCATCAGTGAGTTAGGACTAGCGGCAGATACGCAGTATTTT.

The gene calls are TRBV20-1 and TRBJ2-7, with D possibly TRBD2 on 5 matching bases. CDR1 and CDR2 (germline): DFQATT, SNEGSKA (reference sequence). The V end lost 4 bases, the J end lost 2 bases, and 21 bases lay between the germline ends. The CDR3 loop spans 16 amino acids. CDR3 region: CSAISGVSPQTYEQYF. The DNA for the CDR3 is TGCAGTGCTATCTCCGGGGTATCCCCTCAAACCTACGAGCAGTACTTC.

This clonotype came up once. The rearrangement uses TRBV14 and TRBJ1-4; D unclear. The CDR3 runs to 15 residues. V shed 4 bases and J shed 2 bases, with 11 bases lying between them. CDR1 and CDR2 (germline): SGHDN, FVKESK. In DNA, the CDR3 is TGTGCCAGCAGCCTATTTAGCGGGACTAATGAAAAACTGTTTTTT. It is translated as CASSLFSGTNEKLFF.

This clonotype was seen only a few times. The V gene is TRBV7-2, the J gene TRBJ2-7; D remains unclear. V was cut by 4 bases and J by 2 bases, with 15 bases left in between. The CDR3 is 15 residues long. Germline lookup yields CDR1 SGHTA and CDR2 FQGNSA. This CDR3 is CASSSRYEGPYEQYF. Written as DNA, the CDR3 is TGTGCCAGCAGCTCAAGATATGAAGGGCCCTACGAGCAGTACTTC.

This clonotype was picked up many times. This chain uses TRBV29-1 with TRBJ2-1; D is undetermined. The CDR3 is 16 amino acids. The ends were cut back, 3 bases at V and 5 bases at J, with 20 bases in the middle. CDR1 is SQVTM and CDR2 is ANQGSEA in the germline V gene. DNA for the CDR3: TGCAGCGTTGAGAGCCCGCTCGGGTTGAGTGACAATGAGCAGTTCTTC. Protein: CSVESPLGLSDNEQFF.

This clonotype was found a few times. This chain links TRBV20-1 with TRBJ2-3, with TRBD1 as a possible D gene (5 bases). Trimming took 1 base from V and 4 from J, leaving 12 bases between them. The CDR3 is 14 residues long. Germline values: CDR1 DFQATT, CDR2 SNEGSKA (reference sequence). The CDR3 sequence: CSARGKQVPDTQYF. CDR3 coding DNA: TGCAGTGCTAGAGGGAAACAGGTCCCAGATACGCAGTATTTT.

This clonotype occurred a few times. This rearrangement joins TRBV20-1 to TRBJ1-6; 8 bases line up with TRBD1. After removal of 1 base from V and 2 bases from J, the junction contained 4 bases not matched to a gene. Germline lookup yields CDR1 DFQATT and CDR2 SNEGSKA (reference sequence). The CDR3 runs to 16 residues. In DNA, the CDR3 is TGCAGTGCTAGAGCCGGACAGGGCCCCTATAATTCACCCCTCCACTTT. Translating it yields CSARAGQGPYNSPLHF.

The chain links TRBV2 to TRBJ1-5; D is undetermined. The CDR3 sequence is 13 residues long. Trimming took off 4 bases at V and 5 bases at J, with 9 bases between the two ends. Germline V CDR1 and CDR2: SNHLY, FYNNEI. The CDR3 sequence: CASSGPWDQPQHF. The CDR3, as DNA: TGTGCCAGCAGTGGACCATGGGATCAGCCCCAGCATTTT. Complete variable domain (other parts from reference TRBV2 and TRBJ1-5): EPEVTQTPSHQVTQMGQEVILRCVPISNHLYFYWYRQILGQKVEFLVSFYNNEISEKSEIFDDQFSVERPDGSNFTLKIRSTKLEDSAMYFCASSGPWDQPQHFGDGTRLSIL.

This chain joins TRBV20-1 and TRBJ2-4; 9 bases match TRBD1. Germline values: CDR1 DFQATT, CDR2 SNEGSKA (reference sequence). V lost 1 base to trimming and J lost 6 bases; unmatched junction nucleotides: 4. This CDR3 is 14 amino acids long. The CDR3 loop is CSARVPGQGNIQYF. The CDR3 DNA follows: TGCAGTGCTAGAGTACCGGGACAGGGAAACATTCAGTACTTC.

The rearrangement joins TRBV28 to TRBJ2-4; D may be TRBD1 (6 bases). The J call is doubtful: the DNA matches TRBJ2-7 better. The CDR3 extends over 15 amino acids. Per germline, CDR1 MDHEN and CDR2 SYDVKM. The CDR3 sequence is CASSSPRDTTYEQYF. The CDR3, as DNA: TGTGCCAGCAGTTCTCCCCGGGACACTACATACGAGCAGTACTTC.

This chain uses TRBV28 with TRBJ2-7; D is tentatively TRBD1 or TRBD2 (5 bases each). Trimming removed 6 bases at V and 3 bases at J, with 12 bases between. CDR3 size: 13 residues. The germline V gene encodes CDR1 MDHEN and CDR2 SYDVKM. In DNA, the CDR3 is TGTGCCAGCAGCACCATGAGGGGCTACGAGCAGTACTTC. Translating it yields CASSTMRGYEQYF.

Remarks on this clonotype: A read error is likely, as this CDR3 ends without the conserved phenylalanine or tryptophan. V and J are TRBV24-1 and TRBJ2-5; no clear D gene. Trimming removed 0 bases at V and 11 bases at J, with 6 bases between. The germline CDR1 and CDR2 sequences are KGHDR and SFDVKD. The CDR3 consists of 11 residues. The CDR3 spells CATSDLGPQYL. CDR3 nucleotide sequence: TGTGCCACCAGTGATTTGGGACCTCAGTACTTA.

V is TRBV27 and J is TRBJ1-4; 9 bases are a match to TRBD1. The V gene end was trimmed by 2 bases and the J gene end by 7 bases; junction bases not matched to a gene: 5. The V gene's germline CDR1 is MNHEY and CDR2 SMNVEV (reference sequence). CDR3 length: 15 residues. CDR3 in amino acids: CASSLAGTGSEKLFF. The CDR3 DNA follows: TGTGCCAGCAGTTTAGCCGGGACAGGGAGTGAAAAACTGTTTTTT.

The rearrangement links TRBV4-3 to TRBJ1-5; D is possibly TRBD1 (5 bases). The CDR3 has 18 amino acids. V lost 0 bases to trimming and J lost 1 base, with 16 bases between them. Germline CDR1 reads LGHNA; CDR2 reads YSLEER. CDR3 sequence reads: CASSQEGPDRMSNQPQHF. The CDR3 nucleotides are TGCGCCAGCAGCCAAGAAGGCCCCGACAGAATGAGCAATCAGCCCCAGCATTTT.

This rearrangement joins TRBV20-1 to TRBJ1-1, with 7 bases identical to TRBD1. This CDR3 is built from 17 residues. Germline lookup yields CDR1 DFQATT and CDR2 SNEGSKA (reference sequence). J gave up 2 bases and V 1 base, and 13 bases lay outside the gene matches. The CDR3 nucleotides read TGCAGTGCTAGAGTCCCTCAAAGACAGGGTGGAAACACTGAAGCTTTCTTT. Its translation is CSARVPQRQGGNTEAFF.

This clonotype was recorded a few times. The chain employs TRBV4-3 and TRBJ2-1, with TRBD2 matching over 11 bases. Per germline, CDR1 LGHNA and CDR2 YSLEER. V was pared by 0 bases and J by 4 bases, with 17 bases of the junction left unmatched. The CDR3 extends over 21 amino acids. In DNA form, the CDR3 reads TGCGCCAGCAGCCAAGAAGCTGGGGTCATTGGGGGACTAGCGGTATACAATGAGCAGTTCTTC. This sequence encodes CASSQEAGVIGGLAVYNEQFF.

This clonotype was observed once. The genes are TRBV6-1 and TRBJ1-1; D gene unclear. Trimming stripped 8 bases from V and 7 bases from J, with 17 bases between. The CDR3 has 13 residues. Germline CDR1 MNHNS, CDR2 SASEGT. The CDR3 is CASRVDARYEAFF. CDR3 sequence (DNA): TGTGCCAGCCGAGTCGACGCACGATATGAAGCTTTCTTT.

The chain couples TRBV18 to TRBJ2-1; 7 bases align to TRBD2. CDR1 and CDR2 (germline): KGHSH, LQKENI. Trimming took 5 bases from V and 0 from J; bases not matched to a gene: 4. This CDR3 is 15 amino acids long. The CDR3 DNA sequence: TGTGCCAGCTCAAATACGGGGGGCTCCTACAATGAGCAGTTCTTC. The encoded protein is CASSNTGGSYNEQFF. The whole variable domain, filled in from reference TRBV18 and TRBJ2-1, reads NAGVMQNPRHLVRRRGQEARLRCSPMKGHSHVYWYRQLPEEGLKFMVYLQKENIIDESGMPKERFSAEFPKEGPSILRIQQVVRGDSAAYFCASSNTGGSYNEQFFGPGTRLTVL.

The rearrangement joins TRBV2 to TRBJ2-2, with D unclear. V lost 3 bases and J 3 bases, leaving 8 bases between the germline ends. CDR1 and CDR2 from the germline V gene are SNHLY and FYNNEI. This CDR3 contains 14 residues. For the CDR3, the DNA is TGTGCCAGCAGTGACCTAGGGTACACCGGGGAGCTGTTTTTT. Translating it yields CASSDLGYTGELFF.

The CDR3 coding sequence is TGCGCCAGCAGCGAATACAAGGTCTTCCGGGAGAACACTGAAGCTTTCTTT. Protein product: CASSEYKVFRENTEAFF. V usage is TRBV4-3 and J usage is TRBJ1-1; unclear D gene. Trimming pared 5 bases from V and 1 base from J, leaving 20 bases between. Germline-derived CDR1 and CDR2 are LGHNA and YSLEER. The CDR3 contains 17 residues.

The rearrangement uses TRBV2 and TRBJ1-3; D uncertain. From germline, CDR1 is SNHLY and CDR2 FYNNEI. The length of the CDR3 is 13 residues. V gave up 8 bases and J gave up 3 bases, with 11 bases separating them. CDR3: CASLKDIGNTIYF. In DNA, the CDR3 is TGTGCCAGCCTCAAAGACATTGGAAACACCATATATTTT.